The T cell receptor beta chain under discussion was sequenced for a study of radiotherapy plus CTLA-4 blockade in lung cancer. Turning to the study itself: Patients showed objective responses in 15% to 20% of cases and disease control in under 35%. Study-wide results and limits: In blood, after radiotherapy plus ipilimumab, tumor-derived TCR clones expanded. Per reports, early blood T cell clone dynamics, plus interferon-beta, forecast response most strongly.

Focal radiation plus CTLA-4 blockade with ipilimumab was administered to patients who had chemo-refractory metastatic non-small-cell lung cancer. The table came from immunoSEQ multiplex PCR; TCRdb's copy has only in-frame clones and leaves some out. Here the sample spans some 100,000 clones, about 83% being singletons. V dropped 1 base and J dropped 4 bases, with 8 bases sitting between them. The CDR3 is 14 residues long. Germline V gives CDR1 SGHTA, CDR2 FQGNSA. Notes on this clone: The antigen remains unidentified.

This rearrangement joins TRBV7-2 to TRBJ2-1; possibly TRBD2 for D (6 bases). This clonotype was obtained from a human donor with non-small cell lung cancer that progressed on radiotherapy plus ipilimumab. The sample in question was peripheral blood, obtained from a patient treated with radiotherapy plus ipilimumab. The CDR3 DNA sequence: TGTGCCAGCAGCTTAGGGCGGGAATACAATGAGCAGTTCTTC. Residues: CASSLGREYNEQFF. Complete variable domain (other parts from reference TRBV7-2 and TRBJ2-1): GAGVSQSPSNKVTEKGKDVELRCDPISGHTALYWYRQSLGQGLEFLIYFQGNSAPDKSGLPSDRFSAERTGGSVSTLTIQRTQQEDSAVYLCASSLGREYNEQFFGPGTRLTVL.